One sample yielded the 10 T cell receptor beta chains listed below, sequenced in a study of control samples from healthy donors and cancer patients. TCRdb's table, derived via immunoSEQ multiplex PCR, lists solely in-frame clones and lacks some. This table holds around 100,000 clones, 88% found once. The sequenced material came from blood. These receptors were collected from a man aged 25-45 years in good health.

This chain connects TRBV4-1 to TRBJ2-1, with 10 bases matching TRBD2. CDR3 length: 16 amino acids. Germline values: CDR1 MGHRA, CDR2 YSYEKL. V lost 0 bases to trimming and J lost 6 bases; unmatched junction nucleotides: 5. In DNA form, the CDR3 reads TGCGCCAGCAGCCAAGATTTAGCGGGAGGTCCCAATGAGCAGTTCTTC. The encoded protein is CASSQDLAGGPNEQFF.

The CDR3 protein is CASSLSGEQEGSPLHF. As DNA, the CDR3 is TGCGCCAGCAGCTTGAGTGGGGAACAGGAGGGTTCACCCCTCCACTTT. This chain joins TRBV5-1 and TRBJ1-6; the D gene is possibly TRBD1 (5 bases). CDR1 and CDR2 from the germline V gene are SGHRS and YFSETQ. The CDR3 covers 16 residues. V was cut by 1 base and J by 9 bases, with 17 bases left in between.

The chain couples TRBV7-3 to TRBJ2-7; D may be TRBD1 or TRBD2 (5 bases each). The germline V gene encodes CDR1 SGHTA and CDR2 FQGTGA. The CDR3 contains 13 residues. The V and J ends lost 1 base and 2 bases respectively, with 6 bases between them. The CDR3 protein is CASSLRGPYEQYF. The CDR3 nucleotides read TGTGCCAGCAGCTTAAGGGGACCCTACGAGCAGTACTTC. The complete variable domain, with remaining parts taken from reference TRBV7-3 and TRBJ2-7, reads GAGVSQTPSNKVTEKGKYVELRCDPISGHTALYWYRQSLGQGPEFLIYFQGTGAADDSGLPNDRFFAVRPEGSVSTLKIQRTERGDSAVYLCASSLRGPYEQYFGPGTRLTVT.

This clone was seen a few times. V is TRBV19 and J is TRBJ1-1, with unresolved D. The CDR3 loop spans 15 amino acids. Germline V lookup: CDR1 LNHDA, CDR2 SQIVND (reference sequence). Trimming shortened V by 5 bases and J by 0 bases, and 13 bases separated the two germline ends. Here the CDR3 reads CASSSGIQMNTEAFF. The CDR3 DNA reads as TGTGCCAGTAGTTCGGGGATTCAAATGAACACTGAAGCTTTCTTT. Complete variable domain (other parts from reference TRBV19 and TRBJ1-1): DGGITQSPKYLFRKEGQNVTLSCEQNLNHDAMYWYRQDPGQGLRLIYYSQIVNDFQKGDIAEGYSVSREKKESFPLTVTSAQKNPTAFYLCASSSGIQMNTEAFFGQGTRLTVV.

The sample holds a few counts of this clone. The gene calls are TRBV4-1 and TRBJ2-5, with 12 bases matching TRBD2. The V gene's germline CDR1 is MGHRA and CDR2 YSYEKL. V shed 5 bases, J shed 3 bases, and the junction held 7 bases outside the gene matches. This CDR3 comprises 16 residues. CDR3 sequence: CASSIRLAGVEETQYF. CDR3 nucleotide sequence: TGCGCCAGCAGCATTCGACTAGCGGGAGTGGAAGAGACCCAGTACTTC.

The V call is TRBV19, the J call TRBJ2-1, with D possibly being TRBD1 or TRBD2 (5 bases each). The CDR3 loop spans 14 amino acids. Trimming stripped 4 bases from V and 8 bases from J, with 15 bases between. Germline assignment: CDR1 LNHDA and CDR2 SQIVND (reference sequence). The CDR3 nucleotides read TGTGCCAGTAGTAGGGCTAACCGAGGGGATGAGCAGTTCTTC. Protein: CASSRANRGDEQFF. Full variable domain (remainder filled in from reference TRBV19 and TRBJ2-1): DGGITQSPKYLFRKEGQNVTLSCEQNLNHDAMYWYRQDPGQGLRLIYYSQIVNDFQKGDIAEGYSVSREKKESFPLTVTSAQKNPTAFYLCASSRANRGDEQFFGPGTRLTVL.

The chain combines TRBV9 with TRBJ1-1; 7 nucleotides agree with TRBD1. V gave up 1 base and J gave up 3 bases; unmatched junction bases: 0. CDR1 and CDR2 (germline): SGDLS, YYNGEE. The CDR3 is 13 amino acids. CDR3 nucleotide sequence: TGTGCCAGCAGCGTACAGGGGGACACTGAAGCTTTCTTT. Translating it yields CASSVQGDTEAFF.

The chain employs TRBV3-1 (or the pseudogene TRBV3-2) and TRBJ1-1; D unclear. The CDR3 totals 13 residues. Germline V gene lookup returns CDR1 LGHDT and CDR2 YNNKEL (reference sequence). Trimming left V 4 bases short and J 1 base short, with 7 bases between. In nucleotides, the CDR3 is TGTGCCAGCAGCCCTATTGGGAACACTGAAGCTTTCTTT. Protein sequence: CASSPIGNTEAFF.

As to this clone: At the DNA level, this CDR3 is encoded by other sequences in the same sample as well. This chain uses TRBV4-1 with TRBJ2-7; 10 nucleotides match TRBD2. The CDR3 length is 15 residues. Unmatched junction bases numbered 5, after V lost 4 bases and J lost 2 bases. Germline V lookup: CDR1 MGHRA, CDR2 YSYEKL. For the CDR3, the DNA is TGCGCCAGCAGCCCCGGTAGCGGGAGGCCCTACGAGCAGTACTTC. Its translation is CASSPGSGRPYEQYF.

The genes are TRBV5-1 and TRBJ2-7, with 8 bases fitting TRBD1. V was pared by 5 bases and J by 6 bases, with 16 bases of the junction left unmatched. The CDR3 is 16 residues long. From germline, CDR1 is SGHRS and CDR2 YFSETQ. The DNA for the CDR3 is TGCGCCAGCAGAGTTGAATTTCAGGGGGCGCAAAGCGAGCAGTACTTC. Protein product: CASRVEFQGAQSEQYF.